Included here is one TCR beta chain sequence, with context. Antigen: not known. This sample was taken from a study of T cell repertoires and Cas9 in healthy adults. Whole-study findings and limits: Reportedly, SpCas9-reactive effector T cell proliferation and function were mitigated by SpCas9-reactive Tregs in vitro.

Sequenced by immunoSEQ multiplex PCR; TCRdb stores in-frame clones only, minus some. The sample includes over 20,000 clones, under 95% of them seen just once. Germline-derived CDR1 and CDR2 are SGHNT and YYREEE (reference sequence). Trimming removed 2 bases from V and 4 bases from J, with 13 bases in between. The CDR3 has 14 amino acids. This chain connects TRBV5-4 to TRBJ2-7, with a weak D call TRBD2 (6 bases). Sequencing used CD4+ effector T cells (CD127+, CD25-, CD137-, CD154-) from PBMCs; culture status not recorded. This TCR was recovered from a human donor in good health. For the CDR3, the DNA is TGTGCCAGCAGCTTCGTTGGCGGGGCTTACGAGCAGTACTTC. Translated: CASSFVGGAYEQYF.